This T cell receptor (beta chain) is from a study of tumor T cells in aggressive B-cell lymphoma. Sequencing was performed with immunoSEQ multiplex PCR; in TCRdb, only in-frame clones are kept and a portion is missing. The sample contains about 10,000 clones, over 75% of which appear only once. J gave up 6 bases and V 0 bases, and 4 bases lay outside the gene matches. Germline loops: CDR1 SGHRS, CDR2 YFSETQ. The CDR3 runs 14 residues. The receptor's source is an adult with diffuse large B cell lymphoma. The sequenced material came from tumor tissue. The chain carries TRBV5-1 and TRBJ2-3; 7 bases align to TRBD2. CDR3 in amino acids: CASSLASGADTQYF. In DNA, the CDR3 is TGCGCCAGCAGCTTGGCCAGCGGGGCGGATACGCAGTATTTT.